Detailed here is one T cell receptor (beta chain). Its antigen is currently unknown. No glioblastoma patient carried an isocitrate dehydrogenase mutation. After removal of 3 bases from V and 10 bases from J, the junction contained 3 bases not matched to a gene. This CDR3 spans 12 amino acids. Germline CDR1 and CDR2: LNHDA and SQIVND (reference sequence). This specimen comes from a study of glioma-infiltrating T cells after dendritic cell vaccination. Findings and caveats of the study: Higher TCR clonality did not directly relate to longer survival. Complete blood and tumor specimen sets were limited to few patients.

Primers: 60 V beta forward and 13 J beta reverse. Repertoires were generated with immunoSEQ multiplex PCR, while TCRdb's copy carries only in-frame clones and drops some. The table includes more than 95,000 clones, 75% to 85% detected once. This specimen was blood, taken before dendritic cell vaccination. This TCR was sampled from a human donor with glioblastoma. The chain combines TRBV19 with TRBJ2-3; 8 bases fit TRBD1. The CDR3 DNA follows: TGTGCCAGTAGTATCAGGGGGCCGGCGCAGTATTTT. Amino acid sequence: CASSIRGPAQYF. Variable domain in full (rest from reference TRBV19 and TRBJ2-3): DGGITQSPKYLFRKEGQNVTLSCEQNLNHDAMYWYRQDPGQGLRLIYYSQIVNDFQKGDIAEGYSVSREKKESFPLTVTSAQKNPTAFYLCASSIRGPAQYFGPGTRLTVL.